The clone carrying this T cell receptor beta chain was detected a few times. Its target is not known. Clones were read by immunoSEQ multiplex PCR, and TCRdb kept only the in-frame ones, dropping some. The sample includes 25,000 to 35,000 clones, around 75% of them seen just once. This sample was included in a study of vaccination effects on CD4 cells after COVID-19. Whole-study results and caveats: Whether induced by infection or by vaccine, clones showed marked clonal contraction late after vaccination. In healthy vaccinees, only 1 of 255 vaccine-induced clones cross-reacted with common cold coronaviruses.

Trimming removed 4 bases at V and 4 bases at J, with 19 bases between. This CDR3 has 16 amino acids. CDR1 is MNHEY and CDR2 is SMNVEV in the germline V gene (reference sequence). Antigen-specific CD4+ T cells were expanded with viral peptide pools in the ViraFEST assay before sequencing. When around nine days of culture had elapsed, CD4+ T cells were isolated. People in the vaccine group had not been infected with SARS-CoV-2 before, and their nucleocapsid antibodies were negative. Half-medium exchanges with IL-2 medium took place on days 3 and 7. The TCR sequence derives from a human donor who received a COVID-19 vaccine. The sample here was CD4+ T cells from PBMCs cultured with SARS-CoV-2 spike peptides, taken before COVID-19 vaccination. The chain recombines TRBV27 with TRBJ1-1, with a possible D match to TRBD1 (5 bases). The CDR3 spells CASSSTTQVRPTEAFF. In nucleotides, the CDR3 is TGTGCCAGCAGTTCGACTACACAGGTTAGGCCCACTGAAGCTTTCTTT.